The rows below give T cell receptor beta chains drawn from one sample of a study of cytomegalovirus exposure and HLA in healthy donors. Measured with immunoSEQ multiplex PCR; TCRdb has only the in-frame clones, and not every one. The sample has 110,000 to 150,000 clones; over 65% are singletons. What was sequenced was PBMCs. Receptor source: a female donor in good health and CMV-seronegative. The CDR3 runs from the conserved cysteine through the conserved F or W. A D gene is named only where the DNA matches it firmly.

>TRBV18|NA|TRBJ1-2
CASSPQQGQGYGYTF
>TRBV11-3|TRBD1|TRBJ2-7
CASSLGDHRDRGSYEQYF
>TRBV2|TRBD1|TRBJ2-5
CASTAVGQGQETQYF
>TRBV10-1|NA|TRBJ2-1
CASSESSPYNEQFF
>TRBV10-3|TRBD2|TRBJ2-1
CAGRTSGSDEQFF
>TRBV14|NA|TRBJ2-7
CASSQDRRRDRGPHYEQYF
>TRBV28|NA|TRBJ1-5
CASSLGLHSNQPQHF
>TRBV27|NA|TRBJ1-1
CASSPNRLNTEAFF
>TRBV27|TRBD2|TRBJ2-5
CASSKTGLAGETQYF
>TRBV19|NA|TRBJ1-1
CASSTQSEAFF
>TRBV7-9|NA|TRBJ1-1
CASSVRQFLSTEAFF
>TRBV29-1|TRBD1|TRBJ1-2
CSVEEPIDRGREGYTF
>TRBV5-6|TRBD2|TRBJ2-7
CASSGAGGWGEQYF
>TRBV7-2|NA|TRBJ1-2
CASRPREDWNYGYTF
>TRBV6-1|TRBD2|TRBJ2-2
CASSERVGLAVSGELFF